This T cell receptor beta chain was sequenced in a study of shared clonotypes between healthy human individuals. Trimming removed 1 base from V and 5 bases from J, with 8 bases in between. CDR3 length: 13 amino acids. Looked up from germline, CDR1 is SGHAT and CDR2 is FQNNGV. Points on this clone: This specimen includes other DNA sequences encoding the same CDR3.

CD45RO-negative CD8 cells positively selected for CCR7 made up the naive population, which excluded terminally differentiated effector memory CD45RA+ cells. Assay: immunoSEQ multiplex PCR; the TCRdb copy retains only in-frame clones and omits some. The sample holds some 2 million clones; about 95% are singletons and the top ten take around 1.1%. The origin of this receptor is a man younger than 30 in good health. V gene TRBV11-2 combines with J gene TRBJ1-1, with D uncertain. Sequencing input: naive CD8+ T cells sorted from blood. CDR3 nucleotide sequence: TGTGCCAGCAGCTTAGGTTCTGGGACTGAAGCTTTCTTT. Protein product: CASSLGSGTEAFF.